This TCR beta chain is drawn from a study of blood T cell repertoires in COVID-19. Method: immunoSEQ multiplex PCR; TCRdb's copy keeps in-frame clones and lacks some. The sample has more than 150,000 clones; 70% to 90% are singletons. Per germline, CDR1 MNHNY and CDR2 SVGAGI (reference sequence). This CDR3 has 15 amino acids. Trimming took 1 base from V and 6 from J; bases not matched to a gene: 5. The TCR was taken from a man between 65 and 85 years old with active or convalescent COVID-19. Input material: peripheral blood. The V gene is TRBV6-6, the J gene TRBJ2-7; 11 bases agree with TRBD1. For the CDR3, the DNA is TGTGCCAGCAGTTACTATAGGGACAGGGGGTTCGAGCAGTACTTC. It specifies CASSYYRDRGFEQYF.